Reported below is one TCR beta chain. Its antigen is currently unknown. CDR3 length: 14 amino acids. CDR1 and CDR2 (germline): ENHRY, SYGVKD. Trimming shortened V by 5 bases and J by 0 bases, and 9 bases separated the two germline ends. Generated by immunoSEQ multiplex PCR, the TCRdb table keeps only in-frame clones and is missing some. In the table there are 130,000 to 150,000 clones, around three quarters of which are singletons. These data originate in a study of cytotoxic CD8 clonotypes in ibrutinib-treated CLL. About the research overall: Per sample, productive templates averaged around 250,000 and productive rearrangements averaged approximately 100,000. Whole-study findings and limits: Sustained-remission and progressing patients had different sampling times.

This receptor was identified in a human donor with chronic lymphocytic leukemia. Sequenced material: PBMCs, taken after 12 months of ibrutinib treatment. The chain employs TRBV10-3 and TRBJ2-3; unclear D gene. CDR3 amino acids: CAISFGGSTDTQYF. In nucleotides, the CDR3 is TGTGCCATCAGTTTCGGCGGAAGCACAGATACGCAGTATTTT.